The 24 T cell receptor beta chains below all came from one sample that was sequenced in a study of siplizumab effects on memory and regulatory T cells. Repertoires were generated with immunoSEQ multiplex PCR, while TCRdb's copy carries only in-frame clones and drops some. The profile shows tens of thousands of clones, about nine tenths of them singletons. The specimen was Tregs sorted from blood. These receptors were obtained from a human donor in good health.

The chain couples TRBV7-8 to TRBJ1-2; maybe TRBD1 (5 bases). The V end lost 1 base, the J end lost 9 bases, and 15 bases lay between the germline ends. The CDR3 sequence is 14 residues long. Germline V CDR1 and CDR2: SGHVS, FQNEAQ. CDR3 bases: TGTGCCAGCAGCTTAGACCCGGGGCGAGGGAGCTACACCTTC. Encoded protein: CASSLDPGRGSYTF.

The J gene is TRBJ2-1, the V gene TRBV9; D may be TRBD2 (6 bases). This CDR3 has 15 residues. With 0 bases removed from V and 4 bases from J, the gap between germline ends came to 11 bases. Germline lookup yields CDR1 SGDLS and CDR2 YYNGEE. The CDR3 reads CASSVERAVYNEQFF. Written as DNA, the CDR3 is TGTGCCAGCAGCGTAGAGCGGGCGGTTTACAATGAGCAGTTCTTC.

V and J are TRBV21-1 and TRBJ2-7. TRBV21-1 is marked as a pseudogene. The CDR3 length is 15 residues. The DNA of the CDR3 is TGTGCCAGCAGCAAAGATGGGAGACAGACCCTCGAGCAGTACTTC. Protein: CASSKDGRQTLEQYF.

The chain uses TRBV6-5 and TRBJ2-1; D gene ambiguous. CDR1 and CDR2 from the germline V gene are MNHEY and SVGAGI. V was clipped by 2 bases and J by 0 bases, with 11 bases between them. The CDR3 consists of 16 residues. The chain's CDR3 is CASSYSGLSSYNEQFF. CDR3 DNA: TGTGCCAGCAGTTACAGTGGGTTGAGCTCCTACAATGAGCAGTTCTTC.

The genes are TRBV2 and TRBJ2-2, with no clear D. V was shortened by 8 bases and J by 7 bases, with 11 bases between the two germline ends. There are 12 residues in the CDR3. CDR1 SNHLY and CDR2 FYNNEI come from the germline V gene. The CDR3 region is CASRLLGGELFF. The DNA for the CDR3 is TGTGCCAGCCGGCTCCTGGGCGGGGAGCTGTTTTTT.

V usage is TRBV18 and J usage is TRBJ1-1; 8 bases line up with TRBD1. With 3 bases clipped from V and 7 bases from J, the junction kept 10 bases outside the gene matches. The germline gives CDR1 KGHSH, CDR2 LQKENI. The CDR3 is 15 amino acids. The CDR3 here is CASSPGQGLVIEAFF. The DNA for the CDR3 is TGTGCCAGCTCACCCGGACAGGGACTGGTCATTGAAGCTTTCTTT. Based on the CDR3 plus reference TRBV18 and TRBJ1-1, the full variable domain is NAGVMQNPRHLVRRRGQEARLRCSPMKGHSHVYWYRQLPEEGLKFMVYLQKENIIDESGMPKERFSAEFPKEGPSILRIQQVVRGDSAAYFCASSPGQGLVIEAFFGQGTRLTVV.

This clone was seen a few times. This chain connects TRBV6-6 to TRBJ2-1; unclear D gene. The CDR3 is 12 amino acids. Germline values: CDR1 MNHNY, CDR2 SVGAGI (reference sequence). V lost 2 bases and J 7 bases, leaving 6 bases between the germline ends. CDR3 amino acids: CASSYAGNEQFF. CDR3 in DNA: TGTGCCAGCAGTTACGCCGGGAATGAGCAGTTCTTC.

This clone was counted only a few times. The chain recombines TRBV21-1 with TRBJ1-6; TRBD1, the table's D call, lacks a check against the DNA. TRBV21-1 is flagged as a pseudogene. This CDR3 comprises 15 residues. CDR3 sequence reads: CASKQSSSYNSPLHF. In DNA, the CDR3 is TGTGCCAGCAAACAGTCTTCCTCCTATAATTCACCCCTCCACTTT.

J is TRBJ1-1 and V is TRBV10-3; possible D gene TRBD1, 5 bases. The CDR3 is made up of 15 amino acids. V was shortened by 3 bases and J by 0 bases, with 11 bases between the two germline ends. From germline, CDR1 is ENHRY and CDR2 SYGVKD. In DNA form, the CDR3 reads TGTGCCATCAGTGACGGACAACCTGTGAACACTGAAGCTTTCTTT. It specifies CAISDGQPVNTEAFF.

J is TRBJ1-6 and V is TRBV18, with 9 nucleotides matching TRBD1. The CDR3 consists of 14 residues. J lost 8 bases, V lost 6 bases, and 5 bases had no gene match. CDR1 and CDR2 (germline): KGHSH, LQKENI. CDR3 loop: CASSRDRVDSPLHF. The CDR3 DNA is TGTGCCAGCTCTCGGGACAGGGTTGATTCACCCCTCCACTTT. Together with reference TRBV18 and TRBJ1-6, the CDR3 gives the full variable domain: NAGVMQNPRHLVRRRGQEARLRCSPMKGHSHVYWYRQLPEEGLKFMVYLQKENIIDESGMPKERFSAEFPKEGPSILRIQQVVRGDSAAYFCASSRDRVDSPLHFGNGTRLTVT.

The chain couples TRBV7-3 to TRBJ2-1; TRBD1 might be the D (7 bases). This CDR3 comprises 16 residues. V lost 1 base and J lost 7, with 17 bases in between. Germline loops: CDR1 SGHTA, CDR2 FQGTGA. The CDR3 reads CASSLMRSGGKNEQFF. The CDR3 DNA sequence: TGTGCCAGCAGCTTAATGCGGTCAGGGGGGAAGAATGAGCAGTTCTTC.

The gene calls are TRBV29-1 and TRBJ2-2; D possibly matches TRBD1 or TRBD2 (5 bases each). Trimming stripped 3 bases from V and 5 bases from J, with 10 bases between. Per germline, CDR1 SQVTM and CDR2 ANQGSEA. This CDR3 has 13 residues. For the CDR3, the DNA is TGCAGCGTTGACGAGGGGTATACCGGGGAGCTGTTTTTT. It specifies CSVDEGYTGELFF.

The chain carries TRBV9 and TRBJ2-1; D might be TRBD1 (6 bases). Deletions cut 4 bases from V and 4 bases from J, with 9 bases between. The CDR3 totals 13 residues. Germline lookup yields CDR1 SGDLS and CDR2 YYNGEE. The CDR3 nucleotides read TGTGCCAGCAGCAGGACAGCTTACAATGAGCAGTTCTTC. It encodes CASSRTAYNEQFF.

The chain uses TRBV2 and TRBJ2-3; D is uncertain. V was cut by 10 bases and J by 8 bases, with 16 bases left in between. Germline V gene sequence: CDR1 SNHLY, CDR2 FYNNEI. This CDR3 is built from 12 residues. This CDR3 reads CATKTDLATQYF. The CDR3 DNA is TGTGCCACCAAAACGGACCTGGCTACGCAGTATTTT.

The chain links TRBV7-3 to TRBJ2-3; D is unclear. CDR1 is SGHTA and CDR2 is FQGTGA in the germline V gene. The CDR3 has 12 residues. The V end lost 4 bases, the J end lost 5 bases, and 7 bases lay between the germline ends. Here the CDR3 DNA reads TGTGCCAGCAGCTCGACCCGAGATACGCAGTATTTT. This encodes CASSSTRDTQYF.

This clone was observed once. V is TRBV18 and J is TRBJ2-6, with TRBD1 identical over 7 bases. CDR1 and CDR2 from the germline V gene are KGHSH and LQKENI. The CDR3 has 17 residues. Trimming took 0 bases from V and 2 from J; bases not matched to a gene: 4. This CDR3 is CASSPPNRGTGANVLTF. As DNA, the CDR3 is TGTGCCAGCTCACCACCGAACAGGGGAACTGGGGCCAACGTCCTGACTTTC.

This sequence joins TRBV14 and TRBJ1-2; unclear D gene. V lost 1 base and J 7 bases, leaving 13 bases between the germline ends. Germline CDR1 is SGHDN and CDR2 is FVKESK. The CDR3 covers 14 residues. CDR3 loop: CASSQGSFASGYTF. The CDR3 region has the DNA TGTGCCAGCAGCCAAGGGTCTTTTGCGAGTGGCTACACCTTC.

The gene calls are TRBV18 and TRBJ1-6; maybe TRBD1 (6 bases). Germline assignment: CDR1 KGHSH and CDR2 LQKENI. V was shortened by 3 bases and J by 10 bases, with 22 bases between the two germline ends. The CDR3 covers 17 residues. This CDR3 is CASSPGVSDSFDSPLHF. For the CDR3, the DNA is TGTGCCAGCTCACCCGGGGTTTCGGACAGCTTTGACTCACCCCTCCACTTT.

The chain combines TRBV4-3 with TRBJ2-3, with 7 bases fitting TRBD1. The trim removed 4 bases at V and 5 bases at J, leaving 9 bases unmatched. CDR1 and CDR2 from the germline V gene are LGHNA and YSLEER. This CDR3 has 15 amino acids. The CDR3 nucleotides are TGCGCCAGCAGCCGTGACAGGGTCCCCGAAGATACGCAGTATTTT. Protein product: CASSRDRVPEDTQYF.

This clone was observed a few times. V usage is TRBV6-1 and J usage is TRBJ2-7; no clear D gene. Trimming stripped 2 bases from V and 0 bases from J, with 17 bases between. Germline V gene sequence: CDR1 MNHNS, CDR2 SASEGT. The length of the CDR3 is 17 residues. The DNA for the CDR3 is TGTGCCAGCAGTGAATGGTCAGGCACCCTTAGCTCCTACGAGCAGTACTTC. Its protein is CASSEWSGTLSSYEQYF.

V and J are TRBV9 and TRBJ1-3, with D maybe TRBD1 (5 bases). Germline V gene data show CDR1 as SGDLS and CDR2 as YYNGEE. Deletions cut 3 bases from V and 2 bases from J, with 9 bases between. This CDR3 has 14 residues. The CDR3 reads CASSGGDPGNTIYF. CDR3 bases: TGTGCCAGCAGCGGCGGGGACCCTGGAAACACCATATATTTT. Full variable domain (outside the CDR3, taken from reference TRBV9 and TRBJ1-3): DSGVTQTPKHLITATGQRVTLRCSPRSGDLSVYWYQQSLDQGLQFLIQYYNGEERAKGNILERFSAQQFPDLHSELNLSSLELGDSALYFCASSGGDPGNTIYFGEGSWLTVV.

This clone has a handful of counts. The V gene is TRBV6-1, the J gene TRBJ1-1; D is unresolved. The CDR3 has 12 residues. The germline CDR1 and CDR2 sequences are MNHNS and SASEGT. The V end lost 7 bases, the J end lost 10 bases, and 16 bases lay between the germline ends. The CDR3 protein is CASTRERAGAFF. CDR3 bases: TGTGCCAGCACGCGGGAGAGGGCGGGAGCTTTCTTT.

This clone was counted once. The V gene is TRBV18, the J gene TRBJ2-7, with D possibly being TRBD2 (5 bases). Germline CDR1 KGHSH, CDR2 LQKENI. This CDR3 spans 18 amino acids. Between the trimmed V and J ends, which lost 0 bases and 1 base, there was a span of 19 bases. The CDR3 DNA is TGTGCCAGCTCACCACCCACGGGCGGACTGTCGTCATCCTACGAGCAGTACTTC. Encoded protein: CASSPPTGGLSSSYEQYF.

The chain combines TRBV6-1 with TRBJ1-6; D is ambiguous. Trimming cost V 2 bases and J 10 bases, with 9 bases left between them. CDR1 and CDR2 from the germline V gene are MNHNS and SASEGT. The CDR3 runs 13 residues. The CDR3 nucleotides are TGTGCCAGCAGTGAACAAGTGGGCTCACCCCTCCACTTT. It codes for CASSEQVGSPLHF.